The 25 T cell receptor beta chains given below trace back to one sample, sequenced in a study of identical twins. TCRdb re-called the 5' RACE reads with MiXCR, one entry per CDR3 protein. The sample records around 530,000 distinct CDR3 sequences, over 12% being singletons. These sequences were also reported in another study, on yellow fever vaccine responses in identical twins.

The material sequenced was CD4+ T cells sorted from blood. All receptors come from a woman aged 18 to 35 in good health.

CDR3 DNA: TGTGCCAGCAGTCCCTGGTCGGGGATGGGCAATCAGCCCCAGCATTTT. This sequence encodes CASSPWSGMGNQPQHF. The chain carries TRBV28 and TRBJ1-5; no definite D call. Germline V gives CDR1 MDHEN, CDR2 SYDVKM. The CDR3 length is 16 residues. V lost 5 bases, J lost 2 bases, and 16 bases lay in between.

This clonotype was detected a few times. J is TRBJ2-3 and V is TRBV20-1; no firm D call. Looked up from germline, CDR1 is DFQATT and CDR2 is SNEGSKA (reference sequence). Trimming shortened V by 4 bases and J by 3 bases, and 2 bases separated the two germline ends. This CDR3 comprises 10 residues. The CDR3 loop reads CSAMTDTQYF. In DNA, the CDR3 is TGCAGTGCTATGACAGATACGCAGTATTTT.

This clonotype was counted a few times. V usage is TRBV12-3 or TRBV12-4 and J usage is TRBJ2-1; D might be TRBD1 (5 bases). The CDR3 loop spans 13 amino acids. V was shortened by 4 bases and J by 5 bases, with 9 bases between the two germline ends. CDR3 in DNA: TGTGCCAGCAGTTCCCTAGGGGACAATGAGCAGTTCTTC. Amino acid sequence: CASSSLGDNEQFF.

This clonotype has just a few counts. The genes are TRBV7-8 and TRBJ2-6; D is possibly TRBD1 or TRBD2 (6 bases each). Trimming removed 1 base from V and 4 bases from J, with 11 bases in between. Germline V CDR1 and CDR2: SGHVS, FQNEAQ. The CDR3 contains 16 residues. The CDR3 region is CASSLGGALGANVLTF. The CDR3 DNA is TGTGCCAGCAGCTTAGGGGGGGCGCTAGGGGCCAACGTCCTGACTTTC.

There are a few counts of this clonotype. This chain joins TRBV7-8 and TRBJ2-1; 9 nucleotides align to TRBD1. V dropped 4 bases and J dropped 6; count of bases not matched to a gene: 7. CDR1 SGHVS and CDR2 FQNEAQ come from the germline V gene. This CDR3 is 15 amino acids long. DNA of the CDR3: TGTGCCAGCAGCTCTTGGACAGGGGACCTCAATGAGCAGTTCTTC. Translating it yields CASSSWTGDLNEQFF.

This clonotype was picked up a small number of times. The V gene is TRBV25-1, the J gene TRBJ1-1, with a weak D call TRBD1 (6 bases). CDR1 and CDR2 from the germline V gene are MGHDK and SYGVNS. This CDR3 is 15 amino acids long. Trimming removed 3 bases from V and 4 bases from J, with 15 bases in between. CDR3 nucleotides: TGTGCCAGCAGTGACCCTGAAGGGGGACTCACTGAAGCTTTCTTT. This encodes CASSDPEGGLTEAFF.

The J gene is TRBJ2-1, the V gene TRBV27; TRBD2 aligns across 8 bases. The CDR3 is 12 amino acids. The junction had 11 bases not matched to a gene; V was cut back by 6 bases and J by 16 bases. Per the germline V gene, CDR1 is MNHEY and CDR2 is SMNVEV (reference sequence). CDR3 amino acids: CASRSGTSFSFF. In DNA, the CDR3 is TGTGCCAGCAGATCCGGGACTAGTTTTTCCTTCTTC.

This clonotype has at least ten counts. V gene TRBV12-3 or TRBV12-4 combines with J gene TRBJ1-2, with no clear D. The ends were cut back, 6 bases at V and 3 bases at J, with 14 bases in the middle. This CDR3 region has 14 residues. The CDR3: CASSWVASYYGYTF. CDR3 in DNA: TGTGCCAGCAGCTGGGTGGCCAGCTACTATGGCTACACCTTC.

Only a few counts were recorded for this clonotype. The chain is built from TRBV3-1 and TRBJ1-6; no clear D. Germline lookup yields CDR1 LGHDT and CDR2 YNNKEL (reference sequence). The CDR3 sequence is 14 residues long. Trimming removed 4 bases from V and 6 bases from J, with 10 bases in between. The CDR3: CASSPQTPNSPLHF. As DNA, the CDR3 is TGTGCCAGCAGCCCGCAGACGCCTAATTCACCCCTCCACTTT.

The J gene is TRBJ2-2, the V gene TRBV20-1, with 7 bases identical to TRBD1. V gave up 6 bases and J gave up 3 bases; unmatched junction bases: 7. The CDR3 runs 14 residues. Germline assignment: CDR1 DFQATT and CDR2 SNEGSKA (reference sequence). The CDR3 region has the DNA TGCAGTGCGGTTACAGGGGAACACACCGGGGAGCTGTTTTTT. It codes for CSAVTGEHTGELFF.

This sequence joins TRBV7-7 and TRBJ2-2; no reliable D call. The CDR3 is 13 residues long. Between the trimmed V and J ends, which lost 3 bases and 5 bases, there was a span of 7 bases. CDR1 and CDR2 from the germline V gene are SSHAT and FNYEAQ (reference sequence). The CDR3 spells CASSFEETGELFF. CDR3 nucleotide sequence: TGTGCCAGCAGCTTTGAGGAAACCGGGGAGCTGTTTTTT.

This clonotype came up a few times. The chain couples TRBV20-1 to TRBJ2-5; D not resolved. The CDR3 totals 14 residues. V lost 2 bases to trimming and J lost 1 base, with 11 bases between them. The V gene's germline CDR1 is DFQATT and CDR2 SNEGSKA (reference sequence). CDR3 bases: TGCAGTGCTAGACGGTGGGTCAGCCAAGAGACCCAGTACTTC. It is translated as CSARRWVSQETQYF.

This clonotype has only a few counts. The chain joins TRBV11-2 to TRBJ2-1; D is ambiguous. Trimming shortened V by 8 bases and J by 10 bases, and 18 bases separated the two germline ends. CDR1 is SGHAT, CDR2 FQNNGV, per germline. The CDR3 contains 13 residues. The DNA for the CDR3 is TGTGCCAGCGAATATAGTGCGTTGGGCGAGCAGTTCTTC. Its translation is CASEYSALGEQFF.

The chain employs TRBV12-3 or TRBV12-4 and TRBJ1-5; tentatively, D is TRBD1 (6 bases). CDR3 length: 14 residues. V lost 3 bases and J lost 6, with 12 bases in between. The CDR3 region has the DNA TGTGCCAGCAGTTTGTCAGAGGGGGGTCAGCCCCAGCATTTT. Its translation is CASSLSEGGQPQHF.

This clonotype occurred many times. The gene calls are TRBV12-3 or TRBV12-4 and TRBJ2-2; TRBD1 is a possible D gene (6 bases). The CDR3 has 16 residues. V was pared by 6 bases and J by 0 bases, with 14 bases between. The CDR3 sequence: CASSPQGRTNTGELFF. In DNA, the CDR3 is TGTGCCAGCAGCCCTCAGGGGAGAACGAACACCGGGGAGCTGTTTTTT.

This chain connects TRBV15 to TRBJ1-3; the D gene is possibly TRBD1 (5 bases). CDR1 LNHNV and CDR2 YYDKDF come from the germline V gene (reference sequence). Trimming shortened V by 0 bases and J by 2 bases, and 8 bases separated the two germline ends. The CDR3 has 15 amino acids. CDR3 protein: CATSRDRGAGNTIYF. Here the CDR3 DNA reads TGTGCCACCAGCAGAGATCGGGGCGCTGGAAACACCATATATTTT.

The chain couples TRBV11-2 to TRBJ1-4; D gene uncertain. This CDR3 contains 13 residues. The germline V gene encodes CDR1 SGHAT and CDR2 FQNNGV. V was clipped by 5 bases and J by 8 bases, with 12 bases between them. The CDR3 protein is CASSPTPSEKLFF. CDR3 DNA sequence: TGTGCCAGCAGCCCCACACCGAGCGAAAAACTGTTTTTT. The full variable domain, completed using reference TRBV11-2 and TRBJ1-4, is EAGVAQSPRYKIIEKRQSVAFWCNPISGHATLYWYQQILGQGPKLLIQFQNNGVVDDSQLPKDRFSAERLKGVDSTLKIQPAKLEDSAVYLCASSPTPSEKLFFGSGTQLSVL.

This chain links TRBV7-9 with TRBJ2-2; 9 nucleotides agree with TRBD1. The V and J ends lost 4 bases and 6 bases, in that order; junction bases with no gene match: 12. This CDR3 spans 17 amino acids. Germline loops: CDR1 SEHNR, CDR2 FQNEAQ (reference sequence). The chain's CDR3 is CASSSPPGQGFAGELFF. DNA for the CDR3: TGTGCCAGCAGCTCACCTCCGGGACAGGGTTTCGCCGGGGAGCTGTTTTTT. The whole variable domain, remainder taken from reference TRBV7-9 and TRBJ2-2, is DTGVSQNPRHKITKRGQNVTFRCDPISEHNRLYWYRQTLGQGPEFLTYFQNEAQLEKSRLLSDRFSAERPKGSFSTLEIQRTEQGDSAMYLCASSSPPGQGFAGELFFGEGSRLTVL.

The CDR3 sequence is CASSVKGGGTEAFF. DNA for the CDR3: TGTGCCAGCAGCGTAAAGGGTGGCGGCACTGAAGCTTTCTTT. The chain recombines TRBV9 with TRBJ1-1; D is unclear. The CDR3 totals 14 residues. Trimming removed 1 base at V and 4 bases at J, with 11 bases between. Per the germline V gene, CDR1 is SGDLS and CDR2 is YYNGEE.

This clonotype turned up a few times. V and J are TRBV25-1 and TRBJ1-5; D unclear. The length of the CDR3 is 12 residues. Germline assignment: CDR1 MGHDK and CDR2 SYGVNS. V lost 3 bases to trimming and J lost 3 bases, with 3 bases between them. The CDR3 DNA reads TGTGCCAGCAGTGAGTTCAATCAGCCCCAGCATTTT. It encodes CASSEFNQPQHF.

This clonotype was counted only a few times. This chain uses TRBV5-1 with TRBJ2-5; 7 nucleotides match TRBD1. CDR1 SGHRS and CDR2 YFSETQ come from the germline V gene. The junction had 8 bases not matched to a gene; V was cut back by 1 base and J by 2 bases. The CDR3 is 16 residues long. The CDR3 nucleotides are TGCGCCAGCAGCTTGAATTGGCAGGGGGTTCAAGAGACCCAGTACTTC. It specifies CASSLNWQGVQETQYF.

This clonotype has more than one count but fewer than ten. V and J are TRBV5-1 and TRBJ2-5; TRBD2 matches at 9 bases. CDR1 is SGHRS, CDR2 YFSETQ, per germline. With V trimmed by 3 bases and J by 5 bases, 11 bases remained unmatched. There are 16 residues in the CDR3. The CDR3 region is CASSWRLAGRQETQYF. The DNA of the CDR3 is TGCGCCAGCAGCTGGAGGCTAGCGGGGCGACAGGAGACCCAGTACTTC.

The CDR3 sequence: CASSARGLHVRGELFF. The DNA for the CDR3 is TGTGCCAGCAGCGCCCGTGGACTACACGTGCGCGGGGAGCTGTTTTTT. This chain joins TRBV13 and TRBJ2-2; a weak D match, TRBD2 (6 bases). The V and J ends lost 5 bases and 7 bases respectively, with 20 bases between them. The germline V gene has CDR1 PRHDT and CDR2 FYEKMQ (reference sequence). This CDR3 has 16 residues.

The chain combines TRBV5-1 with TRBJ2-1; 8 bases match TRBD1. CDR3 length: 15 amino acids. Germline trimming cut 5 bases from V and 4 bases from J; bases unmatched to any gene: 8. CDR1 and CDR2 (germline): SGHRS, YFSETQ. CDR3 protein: CASRTPGQGYNEQFF. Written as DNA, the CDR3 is TGCGCCAGCAGAACCCCCGGACAGGGATACAATGAGCAGTTCTTC.

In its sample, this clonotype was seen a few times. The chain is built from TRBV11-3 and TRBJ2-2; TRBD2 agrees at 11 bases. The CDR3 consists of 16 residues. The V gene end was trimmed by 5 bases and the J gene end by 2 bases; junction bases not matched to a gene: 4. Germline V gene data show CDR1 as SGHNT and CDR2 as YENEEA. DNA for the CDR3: TGTGCCAGCAGCCGCCGACTAGCGGGAAACACCGGGGAGCTGTTTTTT. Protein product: CASSRRLAGNTGELFF.